This TCR beta chain derives from a study of blood T cell repertoires in COVID-19 (dated by TCRdb to about 2020). About the study as a whole: Samples from collaborators originated in the United States, Italy and Spain and spanned both the acute and convalescent phases of COVID-19. Deeply sampled blood TCRbeta repertoires from subjects exposed to, actively infected with, or recovered from COVID-19 were included in the dataset. Where available, HLA class I and class II types were taken from metadata supplied by the sample provider and were not determined by assay-based typing. The repertoires were made available in a free public database intended to serve as a resource for research on the immune response to SARS-CoV-2. The material from the prospective study consisted of cDNA or gDNA derived from T cells, B-cell-depleted T cells, or PBMCs. Nearly every sample came with metadata listing a de-identified subject ID, COVID-19 status, age in years and sex. Samples were obtained from the ongoing ImmuneRACE study (first 160 participants) and from over a thousand subjects provided by 6 global collaborators.

A remark on this clone: The antigen it recognizes is unknown. Nothing much larger sits one base from this clone, and base qualities are not available.

The immunoSEQ Assay, a bias-controlled multiplex PCR, was used to amplify TCRbeta CDR3 regions from genomic DNA. For the original study's pipeline: Within the assay, amplification of reference gene primers was used to estimate how many nucleated cells each sample contained. To quantify the absolute abundance of each unique TCRbeta CDR3 rearrangement, sequence reads were collapsed and filtered. Productive Simpson clonality was computed per sample as the square root of Simpson's diversity index over productive rearrangements. The clones in this table, taken by TCRdb from immuneACCESS, are in-frame only. Not every clone is retained; where verified, under half of the shortfall comes from an unresolved V gene, and the cause of the rest is unknown. The DNA was the basis for D and trimming; V, J and clone size are from that table. The sample table contains more than 250,000 clones; only one count was recorded for approximately 92% of them. Around a sixth of the sample belongs to the ten largest clones.

Points the paper makes about the study in general: Clinical and demographic metadata were provided uncurated, with the amount varying by source and participant.

V is clipped by 2 bases and J by 6 bases, and the sequence between their germline boundaries is 8 bases long. The germline V gene provides CDR1 MDHEN and CDR2 SYDVKM. Including cysteine and phenylalanine, the CDR3 has 13 amino acids. The only DNA kept is the CDR3, 39 bases in frame from the first base. In the prospective study, participants were roughly 18 to 89 years old, resided in around 25 geographic areas of the United States, and were enrolled through a virtual design. Cohort assignment in the prospective study relied on participant-reported clinical history from a screening survey and a study questionnaire. Recovered participants in ImmuneRACE Cohort 3 were defined by two consecutive negative NP/OP PCR tests, clearance by a healthcare professional, or resolution of symptoms. In the prospective study, whole blood, serum and a nasopharyngeal or oropharyngeal swab were collected from each participant by mobile phlebotomists. Participants in the prospective study had the option to provide additional blood draws and questionnaires over a roughly two-month period. Before DNA extraction, blood samples from the prospective study were shipped at room temperature or frozen.

Sequencing was carried out using PBMCs or T cells enriched from blood (not recorded which). Recombination linked TRBV28 to TRBJ1-5; the D gene identity is not certain. This receptor was identified in a woman aged 25 to 39 who had recovered from COVID-19. Here is the DNA: TGTGCCAGCAGTTTAGTCCCCGGTCAGCCCCAGCATTTT. Its coded protein is CASSLVPGQPQHF.